This entry describes one T cell receptor beta chain. The data were taken from a study of blood T cell repertoires in COVID-19. Overall study: T cells, B-cell-depleted T cells, or PBMCs supplied cDNA or gDNA.

The CDR3 totals 13 residues. V dropped 1 base and J dropped 6 bases, with 6 bases sitting between them. In the study's own analysis: Estimated nucleated cell counts came from reference gene primer amplification. Profiling relied on immunoSEQ multiplex PCR, and the TCRdb table lists in-frame clones only, not all of them. D and trimming were read from the DNA, whereas the V and J calls and clone size are those reported in that table. The repertoire holds around 230,000 clones, roughly 83% seen once, with approximately 9.4% in the top ten. The receptor's source is a woman at least 80 years old with acute or convalescent COVID-19. Sequenced input: peripheral blood. The chain carries TRBV12-3 or TRBV12-4 and TRBJ2-2; unclear D gene. CDR3 sequence: CASSLVVPGELFF. The CDR3, as DNA: TGTGCCAGCAGTTTAGTCGTCCCCGGGGAGCTGTTTTTT.